This TCR beta chain was obtained from a study of blood T cell repertoires in COVID-19. For the study at large: COVID-19 samples collected from the United States, Italy and Spain covered acute and convalescent phases. Nucleic acid was either cDNA or gDNA, and it came from T cells, B-cell-depleted T cells, or PBMCs.

Per germline, CDR1 SGHTA and CDR2 FQGNSA. This CDR3 spans 16 amino acids. Trimming took 5 bases from V and 4 from J, leaving 20 bases between them. Per the study methods: Amplification of reference gene primers provided the estimated nucleated cell counts. Sequenced by immunoSEQ multiplex PCR; TCRdb stores in-frame clones only, minus some. V and J calls and clone size are copied from that table; D and trimming were computed from the DNA. The sample lists about 33,000 clones, around 83% occurring once. The chain combines TRBV7-2 with TRBJ1-2; possibly TRBD1 for D (6 bases). The sequence derives from a human donor in a cohort sampled during active COVID-19. The sequencing input was peripheral blood. Written as DNA, the CDR3 is TGTGCCAGCAGCAAGTCACAGGGTGACAACTTCTATGGCTACACCTTC. Encoded protein: CASSKSQGDNFYGYTF.